This T cell receptor beta chain was identified in a study of CD8+ T cells in alopecia areata. This clone was observed a handful of times. V shed 6 bases and J 1 base; nucleotides not matched to a gene: 4. The germline CDR1 and CDR2 sequences are ENHRY and SYGVKD. The CDR3 has 14 amino acids. Treatment indicated: oral pan-JAK inhibitor, 5-10 mg twice daily. TCR sequencing used cDNA made by reverse transcription of extracted RNA. Data came from immunoSEQ multiplex PCR; TCRdb stores just in-frame clones and leaves some out. Counted here are about 120,000 clones, about 50% occurring once; the ten biggest clones make up 0.45% to 0.5%.

The input for sequencing was CD4+ T cells sorted from blood, taken at week 4, from a patient treated with tofacitinib. This clonotype was obtained from a human donor with alopecia areata. This chain uses TRBV10-3 with TRBJ1-1, with TRBD1 matching over 8 bases. The CDR3 bases are TGTGCCATCAGAGGACAGGGAGCGAACACTGAAGCTTTCTTT. Amino acid sequence: CAIRGQGANTEAFF.